One and the same sample provided the 7 T cell receptor beta chains below, sequenced in a study of T cells in Graves' hyperthyroidism and ophthalmopathy. Authors of the study amplified TCR beta CDR3 regions from RNA transcripts. A set of HTBI primers served as the primers for a first-round RT-PCR of the TCR CDR3. Each CDR3 protein gets one entry after TCRdb re-called the multiplex PCR reads with MiXCR. The sample contains roughly 420,000 distinct CDR3 sequences, approximately 14% of which appear only once. The sequenced material came from blood. These receptors were collected from a woman younger than 35 with Graves' hyperthyroidism.

The gene calls are TRBV2 and TRBJ2-1; 12 bases fit TRBD2. The better agreement between TRBJ2-7 and the DNA end casts doubt on the J call. Germline CDR1 SNHLY, CDR2 FYNNEI. This CDR3 comprises 14 residues. CDR3 sequence: CASSGLAGDNEQYF. The DNA of the CDR3 is TGTGCCAGCAGTGGACTAGCGGGAGACAATGAGCAGTACTTC.

The chain employs TRBV5-5 and TRBJ2-5; TRBD1 matches 7 bases. CDR3 length: 16 amino acids. Unmatched junction bases numbered 9, after V lost 1 base and J lost 3 bases. Germline V gene data show CDR1 as SGHKS and CDR2 as YYEKEE (reference sequence). CDR3 sequence reads: CASSLMGQKAKETQYF. For the CDR3, the DNA is TGTGCCAGCAGCTTGATGGGACAGAAGGCAAAAGAGACCCAGTACTTC.

The chain employs TRBV2 and TRBJ2-2; D is perhaps TRBD1 (5 bases). With 4 bases removed from V and 3 bases from J, the gap between germline ends came to 9 bases. The germline gives CDR1 SNHLY, CDR2 FYNNEI. This CDR3 region has 14 residues. The CDR3 protein is CASSGQGHTGELFF. CDR3 coding DNA: TGTGCCAGCAGTGGTCAGGGCCACACCGGGGAGCTGTTTTTT.

The chain uses TRBV4-2 and TRBJ1-6, with D perhaps TRBD1 (6 bases). The CDR3 spans 16 residues. Trimming pared 0 bases from V and 4 bases from J, leaving 10 bases between. From germline, CDR1 is LGHNA and CDR2 YNFKEQ. For the CDR3, the DNA is TGTGCCAGCAGCCAAGATGAGGACAGTTATAATTCACCCCTCCACTTT. Its protein product is CASSQDEDSYNSPLHF.

This clonotype was seen ten or more times. This chain links TRBV20-1 with TRBJ2-5; 9 positions agree with TRBD2. V lost 4 bases and J lost 7; bases outside the gene matches: 13. Per the germline V gene, CDR1 is DFQATT and CDR2 is SNEGSKA (reference sequence). The CDR3 runs 15 residues. The CDR3 bases are TGCAGTGCTATCTCAGGACTAGCGCGGAGCGGGACCCAGTACTTC. Translation: CSAISGLARSGTQYF.

This sequence joins TRBV9 and TRBJ2-5; 7 bases fit TRBD1. This CDR3 has 14 residues. Germline CDR1 and CDR2: SGDLS and YYNGEE. With 4 bases clipped from V and 5 bases from J, the junction kept 8 bases outside the gene matches. The CDR3 bases are TGTGCCAGCAGCCCCCGGGACAGTCGGGAGACCCAGTACTTC. It encodes CASSPRDSRETQYF.

This clonotype has at least ten counts. V usage is TRBV6-5 and J usage is TRBJ1-1; perhaps TRBD1 as D (6 bases). CDR1 is MNHEY, CDR2 SVGAGI, per germline. V shed 2 bases and J shed 1 base, with 11 bases lying between them. The CDR3 loop spans 15 amino acids. The CDR3 sequence is CASSYGGAENTEAFF. CDR3 nucleotides: TGTGCCAGCAGTTACGGGGGGGCCGAGAACACTGAAGCTTTCTTT.